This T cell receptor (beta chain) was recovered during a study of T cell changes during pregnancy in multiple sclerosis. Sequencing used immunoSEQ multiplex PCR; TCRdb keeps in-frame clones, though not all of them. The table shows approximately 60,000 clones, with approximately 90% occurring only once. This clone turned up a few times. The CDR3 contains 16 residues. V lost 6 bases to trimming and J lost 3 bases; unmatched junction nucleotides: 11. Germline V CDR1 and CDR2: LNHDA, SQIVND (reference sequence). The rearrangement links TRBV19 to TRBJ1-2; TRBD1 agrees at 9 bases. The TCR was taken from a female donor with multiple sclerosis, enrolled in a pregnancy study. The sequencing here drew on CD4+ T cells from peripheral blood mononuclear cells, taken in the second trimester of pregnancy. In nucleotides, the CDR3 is TGTGCCAGTAGCGCCGGGACAGGGTGGGGGGACTATGGCTACACCTTC. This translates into CASSAGTGWGDYGYTF.